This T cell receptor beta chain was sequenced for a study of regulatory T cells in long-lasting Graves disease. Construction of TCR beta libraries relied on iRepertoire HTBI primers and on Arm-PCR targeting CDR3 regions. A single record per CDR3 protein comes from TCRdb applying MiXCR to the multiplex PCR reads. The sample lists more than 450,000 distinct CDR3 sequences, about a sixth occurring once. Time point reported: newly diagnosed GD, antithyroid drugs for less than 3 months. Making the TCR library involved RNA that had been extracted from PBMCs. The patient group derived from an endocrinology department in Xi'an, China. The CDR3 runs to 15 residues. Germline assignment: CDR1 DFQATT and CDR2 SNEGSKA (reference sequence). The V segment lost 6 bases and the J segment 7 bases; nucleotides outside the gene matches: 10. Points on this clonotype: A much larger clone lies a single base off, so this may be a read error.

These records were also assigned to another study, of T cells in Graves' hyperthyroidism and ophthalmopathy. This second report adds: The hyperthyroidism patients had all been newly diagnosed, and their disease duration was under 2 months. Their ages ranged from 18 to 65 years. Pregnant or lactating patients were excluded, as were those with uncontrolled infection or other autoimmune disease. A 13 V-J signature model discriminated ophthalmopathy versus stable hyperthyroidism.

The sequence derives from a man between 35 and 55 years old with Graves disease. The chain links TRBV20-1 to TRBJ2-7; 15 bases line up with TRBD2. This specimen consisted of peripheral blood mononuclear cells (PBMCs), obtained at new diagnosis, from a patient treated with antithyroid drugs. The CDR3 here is CSASPGLAGGMEQYF. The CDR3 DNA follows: TGCAGTGCGTCTCCGGGACTAGCGGGGGGCATGGAGCAGTACTTC.